The next 23 T cell receptor beta chains were all read from a single sample in a study of Ad26.COV2.S vaccination and SARS-CoV-2 variants. Treatment given: over 15 received Ad26.COV2.S at low or high dose, single or two shots; 5 received placebo; per-sample allocation not given. Following the first vaccine or placebo injection, samples were taken on day 63. Measured with immunoSEQ multiplex PCR; TCRdb has only the in-frame clones, and not every one. The sample contains around 300,000 clones, 88% of which appear only once. Sequencing was performed on peripheral blood, taken in a trial of Ad26.COV2.S vaccine versus placebo. These receptor sequences come from a person between 18 and 60 years old who received the Ad26.COV2.S COVID-19 vaccine or a placebo.

V gene TRBV7-9 combines with J gene TRBJ1-6; D is undetermined. Germline V gene data show CDR1 as SEHNR and CDR2 as FQNEAQ (reference sequence). The CDR3 covers 17 residues. V dropped 3 bases and J dropped 7 bases, with 19 bases sitting between them. The CDR3 region is CASSFPPGVGSNSPLHF. CDR3 nucleotide sequence: TGTGCCAGCAGCTTCCCCCCTGGGGTGGGGTCGAATTCACCCCTCCACTTT.

The gene calls are TRBV9 and TRBJ1-2; TRBD1 might be the D (6 bases). The germline V and J ends were trimmed by 4 bases and 0 bases, with 13 bases remaining between them. The CDR3 contains 15 residues. The germline V gene encodes CDR1 SGDLS and CDR2 YYNGEE. CDR3 loop: CASSLTGTTNYGYTF. The CDR3 region has the DNA TGTGCCAGCAGCTTAACAGGGACCACTAACTATGGCTACACCTTC.

The CDR3 reads CASSLNSGQDTQYF. CDR3 in DNA: TGTGCCAGCAGCCTCAACTCGGGACAGGACACGCAGTATTTT. The rearrangement joins TRBV9 to TRBJ2-3, with TRBD1 matching 8 bases. Germline V CDR1 and CDR2: SGDLS, YYNGEE. This CDR3 spans 14 amino acids. Trimming at V came to 4 bases and at J to 9 bases, leaving 10 bases not matched to a gene.

This chain connects TRBV2 to TRBJ2-5, with D perhaps TRBD1 (5 bases). The CDR3 is 14 amino acids. Germline CDR1 is SNHLY and CDR2 is FYNNEI. Trimming stripped 6 bases from V and 5 bases from J, with 16 bases between. The CDR3 is CASSHRTPLETQYF. In DNA form, the CDR3 reads TGTGCCAGCAGCCACAGGACCCCTCTGGAGACCCAGTACTTC.

In its sample, this clone was seen once. The chain couples TRBV4-3 to TRBJ1-1; a possible D gene is TRBD1 (6 bases). V was shortened by 0 bases and J by 4 bases, with 9 bases between the two germline ends. Germline loops: CDR1 LGHNA, CDR2 YSLEER. The CDR3 sequence is 14 residues long. The CDR3: CASSQEQGFTEAFF. The CDR3 nucleotides read TGCGCCAGCAGCCAAGAACAGGGTTTCACTGAAGCTTTCTTT.

This clone was recorded only once. The chain carries TRBV9 and TRBJ2-3, with 11 bases aligning to TRBD2. J was trimmed by 2 bases and V by 6 bases; bases with no gene match: 11. The CDR3 covers 17 residues. Germline loops: CDR1 SGDLS, CDR2 YYNGEE. The CDR3 coding sequence is TGTGCCAGCACCACCACTAGCGGGGGCCATAACACAGATACGCAGTATTTT. Amino acid sequence: CASTTTSGGHNTDTQYF.

The V call is TRBV11-2, the J call TRBJ1-6, with D tentatively TRBD1 (6 bases). Trimming stripped 0 bases from V and 12 bases from J, with 15 bases between. CDR3 length: 15 amino acids. CDR1 and CDR2 (germline): SGHAT, FQNNGV. This chain's CDR3 is CASSLERGGGLPLHF. The CDR3 DNA is TGTGCCAGCAGCTTAGAAAGAGGGGGGGGCCTACCCCTCCACTTT. Combining the CDR3 with reference TRBV11-2 and TRBJ1-6 gives the whole variable domain EAGVAQSPRYKIIEKRQSVAFWCNPISGHATLYWYQQILGQGPKLLIQFQNNGVVDDSQLPKDRFSAERLKGVDSTLKIQPAKLEDSAVYLCASSLERGGGLPLHFGNGTRLTVT.

The genes are TRBV7-2 and TRBJ2-1; the D gene is possibly TRBD2 (6 bases). V lost 4 bases to trimming and J lost 6 bases, with 19 bases between them. In germline, CDR1 is SGHTA, CDR2 FQGNSA. The CDR3 sequence is 16 residues long. CDR3 sequence: CASSSDTGEFFNEQFF. CDR3 bases: TGTGCCAGCAGCTCCGATACGGGAGAGTTTTTCAATGAGCAGTTCTTC.

A single count supports this clone. This chain links TRBV19 with TRBJ1-1; D not certain. Between the trimmed V and J ends, which lost 7 bases and 1 base, there was a span of 10 bases. CDR1 is LNHDA, CDR2 SQIVND, per germline (reference sequence). The CDR3 is 13 amino acids. The CDR3 coding sequence is TGTGCCAGTAATTGGGGAGCGAACACTGAAGCTTTCTTT. This translates into CASNWGANTEAFF.

The chain joins TRBV20-1 to TRBJ2-7; possibly TRBD2 for D (6 bases). In germline, CDR1 is DFQATT, CDR2 SNEGSKA (reference sequence). V was pared by 5 bases and J by 3 bases, with 8 bases between. The CDR3 runs 11 residues. The CDR3 here is CSARTNYEQYF. The CDR3 DNA reads as TGCAGTGCTCGGACTAACTACGAGCAGTACTTC.

The chain carries TRBV7-9 and TRBJ2-7; D not certain. CDR3 length: 16 amino acids. V lost 0 bases to trimming and J lost 4 bases, with 16 bases between them. Looked up from germline, CDR1 is SEHNR and CDR2 is FQNEAQ (reference sequence). The CDR3 here is CASSLAEGSFIYEQYF. DNA for the CDR3: TGTGCCAGCAGCTTAGCGGAAGGGTCTTTTATATACGAGCAGTACTTC.

This clone was recorded once. The chain carries TRBV7-3 and TRBJ2-1; 7 bases are a match to TRBD2. Trimming removed 2 bases from V and 3 bases from J; junction bases left unmatched: 7. The CDR3 length is 16 residues. Looked up from germline, CDR1 is SGHTA and CDR2 is FQGTGA. CDR3 coding DNA: TGTGCCAGCAGCTTAGTACCCGGGAGGAGCTACAATGAGCAGTTCTTC. This gives the protein CASSLVPGRSYNEQFF.

The rearrangement uses TRBV12-3 or TRBV12-4 and TRBJ2-7, with D possibly matching TRBD1 (5 bases). Trimming took 6 bases from V and 4 from J, leaving 10 bases between them. This CDR3 is built from 12 residues. The CDR3 nucleotides are TGTGCCAGCAGCCCCCAGGGTTACGAGCAGTACTTC. Translation gives CASSPQGYEQYF.

The rearrangement joins TRBV7-9 to TRBJ2-7; D gene ambiguous. V gave up 4 bases and J gave up 2 bases, with 15 bases separating them. Germline CDR1 SEHNR, CDR2 FQNEAQ (reference sequence). The CDR3 length is 15 residues. Here the CDR3 DNA reads TGTGCCAGCAGCTGGGTGGGCTCTGAACCCTACGAGCAGTACTTC. This encodes CASSWVGSEPYEQYF.

V and J are TRBV3-1 (or the pseudogene TRBV3-2) and TRBJ2-1, with D unclear. The CDR3 spans 16 residues. The ends were cut back, 4 bases at V and 4 bases at J, with 17 bases in the middle. The germline gives CDR1 LGHDT, CDR2 YNNKEL (reference sequence). The CDR3 sequence: CASSPPMQHRYNEQFF. CDR3 DNA sequence: TGTGCCAGCAGCCCTCCCATGCAACATCGTTACAATGAGCAGTTCTTC.

The chain combines TRBV27 with TRBJ2-2; D may be TRBD1 (6 bases). The CDR3 covers 15 residues. From germline, CDR1 is MNHEY and CDR2 SMNVEV (reference sequence). With 0 bases removed from V and 5 bases from J, the gap between germline ends came to 10 bases. The CDR3 DNA reads as TGTGCCAGCAGTTTATCGAACAGGGTAACCGGGGAGCTGTTTTTT. Translation: CASSLSNRVTGELFF.

This clone was picked up one time. This rearrangement joins TRBV3-1 (or the pseudogene TRBV3-2) to TRBJ2-6; maybe TRBD1 (6 bases). Deletions cut 4 bases from V and 0 bases from J, with 13 bases between. Germline V lookup: CDR1 LGHDT, CDR2 YNNKEL (reference sequence). There are 17 residues in the CDR3. The CDR3 loop is CASSPTDRTSGANVLTF. The DNA for the CDR3 is TGTGCCAGCAGCCCGACAGACAGGACCTCTGGGGCCAACGTCCTGACTTTC.

The V gene is TRBV10-3, the J gene TRBJ1-2, with D perhaps TRBD1 (6 bases). The CDR3 has 17 amino acids. Trimming took 0 bases from V and 8 from J, leaving 22 bases between them. CDR1 is ENHRY and CDR2 is SYGVKD in the germline V gene. In DNA, the CDR3 is TGTGCCATCAGTGAGTCGCCTTACAGGGAACCTATGACAGGCTACACCTTC. This translates into CAISESPYREPMTGYTF.

CDR3 residues: CATSGRAGRADTQYF. The CDR3, as DNA: TGTGCCACCAGCGGGCGAGCGGGGCGCGCAGATACGCAGTATTTT. The chain employs TRBV15 and TRBJ2-3, with 7 bases that match TRBD2. Germline values: CDR1 LNHNV, CDR2 YYDKDF (reference sequence). The ends lost 5 bases at V and 4 bases at J; junction bases unmatched: 9. The CDR3 is made up of 15 amino acids.

The gene calls are TRBV7-9 and TRBJ1-1, with D tentatively TRBD1 (6 bases). With 5 bases removed from V and 3 bases from J, the gap between germline ends came to 10 bases. The CDR3 spans 13 residues. Germline-derived CDR1 and CDR2 are SEHNR and FQNEAQ (reference sequence). CDR3 in DNA: TGTGCCAGCAGCAAAGGGGGGGACACTGAAGCTTTCTTT. This translates into CASSKGGDTEAFF.

The chain uses TRBV28 and TRBJ1-4, with 7 positions matching TRBD1. CDR3 size: 14 residues. Germline CDR1 and CDR2: MDHEN and SYDVKM. V dropped 3 bases and J dropped 8; count of bases not matched to a gene: 6. CDR3 bases: TGTGCCAGCAGTTTTCCCAGGGGGGGGGAAAAACTGTTTTTT. This encodes CASSFPRGGEKLFF.

This clone was observed a single time. This rearrangement joins TRBV7-8 to TRBJ2-7, with TRBD2 matching over 14 bases. Unmatched junction bases numbered 2, after V lost 1 base and J lost 0 bases. The CDR3 is 17 residues long. Per germline, CDR1 SGHVS and CDR2 FQNEAQ. The CDR3 here is CASSLVGTSGSSYEQYF. The DNA for the CDR3 is TGTGCCAGCAGCTTAGTCGGGACTAGCGGGAGCTCCTACGAGCAGTACTTC.

V is TRBV6-2 or TRBV6-3 and J is TRBJ2-2, with 10 bases fitting TRBD2. The ends lost 1 base at V and 4 bases at J; junction bases unmatched: 6. This CDR3 region has 17 residues. CDR1 and CDR2 (germline): MNHEY, SVGEGT. The CDR3 loop reads CASSYLSSGRGTGELFF. The CDR3 DNA reads TGTGCCAGCAGTTACTTGTCTAGCGGGAGAGGCACCGGGGAGCTGTTTTTT.